The 12 T cell receptor beta chains presented below share a single source sample, sequenced in a study of monozygotic twins with inflammatory bowel disease. Each CDR3 protein gets one entry in TCRdb, which reprocessed the 5' RACE reads and gives no DNA. This listing includes tens of thousands of distinct CDR3 sequences. The specimen was blood. The receptors here all came from a human donor with ulcerative colitis or Crohn's disease, or a healthy co-twin of an affected twin (not recorded which).

The J gene is TRBJ2-7, the V gene TRBV9; lacking DNA, the TRBD2 call made by TCRdb goes unchecked. CDR3 length equals 19 residues. Germline V lookup: CDR1 SGDLS, CDR2 YYNGEE. This chain's CDR3 is CASSPASGLAGEGSYEQYF.

The rearrangement links TRBV10-3 to TRBJ2-1. This CDR3 has 16 amino acids. Germline V gene lookup returns CDR1 ENHRY and CDR2 SYGVKD. This CDR3 reads CAISESRGSSYNEQFF.

This rearrangement joins TRBV28 to TRBJ1-3. The CDR3 spans 14 residues. Germline V lookup: CDR1 MDHEN, CDR2 SYDVKM. The CDR3 loop reads CASLRGVYGNTIYF.

The rearrangement links TRBV5-1 to TRBJ2-5; as DNA is missing, the TRBD2 call by TCRdb cannot be tested. The CDR3 runs 15 residues. Germline assignment: CDR1 SGHRS and CDR2 YFSETQ. The CDR3 loop reads CASSPGLAGKETQYF.

The chain joins TRBV15 to TRBJ2-3. CDR1 and CDR2 from the germline V gene are LNHNV and YYDKDF (reference sequence). The CDR3 loop spans 13 amino acids. CDR3 residues: CATSRVPTDTQYF.

The chain carries TRBV12-3 or TRBV12-4 and TRBJ1-2; the TCRdb call, TRBD1, lacks DNA for checking. The CDR3 runs to 15 residues. The CDR3 region is CASSFPAGSGYGYTF.

The gene calls are TRBV6-1 and TRBJ2-1; TCRdb lists TRBD1, though no DNA is available to test this call. The germline CDR1 and CDR2 sequences are MNHNS and SASEGT. The length of the CDR3 is 14 residues. This CDR3 is CASSDRVGRDEQFF.

The V call is TRBV25-1, the J call TRBJ1-2. The CDR3 extends over 13 amino acids. The germline CDR1 and CDR2 sequences are MGHDK and SYGVNS. The CDR3 reads CASSAAGYYGYTF.

The chain uses TRBV11-2 and TRBJ2-2; absent DNA, TCRdb's TRBD1 call cannot be checked. Germline CDR1 is SGHAT and CDR2 is FQNNGV. There are 17 residues in the CDR3. The CDR3 reads CASSLDQDRANTGELFF.

This sequence joins TRBV20-1 and TRBJ1-2; TCRdb's D call of TRBD1 is untestable without DNA. CDR1 and CDR2 from the germline V gene are DFQATT and SNEGSKA (reference sequence). The CDR3 contains 18 residues. The CDR3 here is CSARVALGDRGVGYGYTF.

The gene calls are TRBV7-8 and TRBJ2-7; the D call from TCRdb, TRBD2, cannot be confirmed without DNA. The CDR3 covers 11 residues. Germline loops: CDR1 SGHVS, CDR2 FQNEAQ. The CDR3 loop is CASSSNSDWNF.

The gene calls are TRBV6-1 and TRBJ2-3; TCRdb names TRBD1, which stays unverified in the absence of DNA. CDR1 is MNHNS and CDR2 is SASEGT in the germline V gene. This CDR3 has 16 amino acids. CDR3 sequence: CASSEAQGGGTDTQYF.